This T cell receptor beta chain comes out of a study of cytomegalovirus exposure and HLA in healthy donors (dated by TCRdb to about 2017). In terms of the full investigation: An earlier analysis of fewer than 750 of the donors reported 250 to 300 Gb of sequence data and around 110 million unique TCR beta sequences obtained from roughly 170 million T cells. A separate validation cohort of approximately 130 different subjects was used in addition to the roughly 670-subject first cohort. In an earlier analysis of several hundred of the donors, high-throughput TCR beta sequencing was used to judge whether each TCR beta V gene segment behaved as functional or pseudogenic. The number of typed donors differed by locus: about 620-640 for A, B, C, DRB1 and DQB1; some 500 for DQA1; about 600 for DPA1; and approximately 450 for DPB1. A later genetic analysis took genome-wide SNP genotypes for about 65% of the 666 donors and used that subset as a discovery cohort. Every discovery cohort repertoire had been produced on one sequencing platform. In a later analysis, previously published TCR beta repertoires from 666 donors were re-analyzed and high-resolution HLA genotyping was added so that TCR occurrence patterns could be studied. To predict cytomegalovirus infection status, the study combined high-throughput TCR immunosequencing, statistical association of individual TCRs with disease status, and machine learning. Class I and class II HLA loci were covered by the typing at four-digit resolution. The genetic ancestry cluster associated with self-reported Caucasian donors included over 65% of the roughly 360 genotyped donors. An early release covering just under 650 HLA-typed donors comprised about 300 gigabases of sequencing data and around 86 million unique TCR sequences. The study aimed to test whether signatures of past pathogen exposure could be identified by cataloging public T cell receptors. The study profiled the T cell repertoires of 500 to 800 subjects by immunosequencing and related them to cytomegalovirus serostatus. The later analysis used no new phenotypic data to find candidate immune exposures, relying instead on TCR beta sequences and their occurrence across donors. Across 300 to 400 genotyped donors of the cohort, an average of approximately 220,000 unique TCR beta nucleotide sequences per donor were sequenced, and around 19% of those sequences were non-productive. A few DR-DQ haplotypes were treated as single units for association and clustering because of strong linkage in the cohort. Donor age, sex, ethnicity and CMV serostatus were compiled together with the repertoire data. Results and caveats for the whole study, not just this receptor: A few of the identified cytomegalovirus-associated TCR beta chains were confirmed in vitro to be specific for cytomegalovirus antigens. The only immune exposure information available for the cohort was CMV serostatus. Most TCR sequences were observed very rarely across donors, whereas some public TCRs were present in many individuals. Roughly uniform sequencing depth across donors was assumed in presence/absence analyses, although this assumption may not hold. An earlier analysis of 587 of the donors showed that most TCR beta V segments appeared in productive rearrangements either about 87% or about 30% of the time, which broadly matched IMGT annotations. Several of the top co-occurrence clusters appeared to be linked to parvovirus B19, influenza, CMV and Epstein-Barr virus, according to a later analysis. In a later genetic analysis, a missense DCLRE1C variant was associated with V-gene and J-gene trimming of TCR beta chains, and the association was replicated in an independent cohort. According to a later genetic analysis, donors in an Asian-associated ancestry cluster had fewer N-insertions in productive TCRs than the approximately 670-donor mean. The classifier was reported to diagnose cytomegalovirus status with high specificity and sensitivity in both the original cohort and the validation cohort. It was suggested by the authors that the approach could potentially be generalized to other disease states and immunological phenotypes. A later analysis found that TCR association rates varied across HLA loci, with DRB1 alleles showing the most associated TCRs and HLA-C alleles the fewest. When HLA alleles, especially DR and DQ, strongly co-occurred, attributing TCR associations to individual alleles was difficult. In a later analysis, HLA-associated TCR beta chains were found to be more clonally expanded and to have lower generation probabilities than equally common non-associated chains. The cohort was sequenced for TCR beta chains only, and without alpha or paired-chain data the features that could be detected were limited. A cluster of highly shared sequence variants was judged likely to be a technical artifact of the sequencing pipeline. Some IMGT-functional V segments, including TRBV6-2 and TRBV6-3, could not be told apart with the 87-base-pair reads, so those segments were excluded. Specific HLA alleles were associated with 18,000 or so TCR beta sequences at a false discovery rate of 0.05 in a later analysis. The earlier analysis of around 600 of the donors excluded roughly 16 rarely observed V segments, including chromosome 9 orphons, because counts were too low. A further reported finding was that TCR beta sequences accurately predicted the HLA-A and HLA-B alleles for most subjects in the first cohort. HLA typing was unavailable for some donors at each locus, so association tests used only the typed subset. A total of around 150 TCR beta chains were listed by the study as associated with cytomegalovirus. According to a later analysis, most CMV-associated TCR beta chains appeared to be HLA-restricted, and the HLA associations seemed to be driven largely by CMV exposure. Linkage disequilibrium might explain the correlated functional status among segregating V segments, but an unknown experimental factor could not be excluded.

Concerning this clone itself: The antigen it binds to is not known.

In total, 500 to 700 healthy bone marrow donors made up the cohort. At the time of sampling, all cohort members were nominally healthy, though unrecorded immune exposures were likely present. The donor tested CMV seronegative, placing the donor among the approximately 400 seronegative members of the cohort. A peripheral blood sample was provided by each donor, and peripheral blood mononuclear cells were used for TCR beta sequencing. Genomic DNA was extracted from the blood cell samples with the Qiagen DNeasy Blood Extraction Kit. V gives up 1 base and J gives up 5 bases, and the segment between their germline ends measures 20 bases. CDR1 is given as LNHDA and CDR2 as SQIVND, both from the germline V gene (reference sequence). There are 17 amino acids in the CDR3, from cysteine to phenylalanine inclusive. The CDR3 DNA has 51 bases and is translated from base 1. Libraries came from the immunoSEQ multiplex PCR assay. The multiplex PCR relied on a mix of 60 forward primers for TCR Vbeta segments and 13 reverse primers for TCR Jbeta segments. Amplification of the CDR3 region of rearranged TCR beta genes was performed with a multiplex PCR assay on genomic DNA. On the Illumina HiSeq System, the amplified TCR beta libraries were sequenced as 87-base-pair reads. The paper's processing steps were these. A later analysis tallied tens of millions of unique TCR beta chains across the roughly 610 repertoires, and about 12 million of those chains were shared by two or more donors. Raw reads were error-corrected and collapsed into unique sequences with a nearest-neighbor algorithm that merged closely related sequences to remove PCR and sequencing errors. V, D and J gene segments were assigned by aligning CDR3 sequences to IMGT reference sequences. Each retained sequence needed at least a six-nucleotide match to both a V gene segment and a J gene segment. Rearrangements were classified as productive when the CDR3 lacked stop codons and remained in frame with V and J, and all other rearrangements were classified as non-productive. Following IMGT convention, CDR3 was defined as the stretch from the second conserved V-encoded cysteine to the conserved J-encoded phenylalanine. The earlier analysis of some 550 of the donors excluded any sequence lacking an unambiguous match to a single V gene segment. In an earlier analysis of several hundred of the donors, V segments were called functional above 56.7% productive rearrangements and were called segregating when the between-donor standard deviation exceeded 5%. A statistical classification framework was built to diagnose cytomegalovirus status from the catalog of TCR beta chain sequences. In a later analysis, TCR nucleotide sequences were compared against IMGT/GENE-DB human TR gene sequences so that V and J genes could be assigned. Using the TCRdist pipeline, a later analysis assigned CDR3 sequences along with most-parsimonious VDJ recombination scenarios. In a later analysis, every TCR beta chain was defined by the combination of its CDR3 amino acid sequence and its V-gene family, and reads without a unique V-gene family were dropped. To address suspected cross-contamination and a sequencing artifact, a later analysis removed a few hundred highly shared, low-generation-probability nucleotide sequences. For each public chain, a later analysis derived a clonal expansion index from normalized ranks of inferred template counts within each repertoire. In a later analysis, generation probabilities were computed with a VDJ recombination model fitted to out-of-frame rearrangements, and the resulting probabilities were checked against IGoR. In a later analysis, TCR-TCR, TCR-HLA and TCR-CMV co-occurrence was scored with hypergeometric tests, and a repertoire-size bias correction was applied to TCR pairs. A later analysis estimated false discovery rates by permuting HLA or CMV assignments 20 times. In a later analysis, co-occurring TCRs were grouped using DBSCAN, and TCRdist sequence similarity was added for clustering within HLA-allele-positive subsets. Repertoires with fewer than 30,000 or more than 120,000 public chains, plus five repertoires with anomalous nucleotide sharing, were excluded from co-occurrence clustering. Here the immuneACCESS table is served through TCRdb, limited to in-frame sequences with V and J called. Missing clones are a known gap in these copies; in checked studies unresolved V genes cover under half, and the rest lacks a known reason. V, J and clone size were drawn from that table, and D and trimming were deduced from the DNA. This sample's table lists 120,000 to 150,000 clones. The ten largest clones take up about 2.2% of the sample.

Sequencing input: PBMCs. The chain was built from TRBV19 and TRBJ1-2; no D segment can be confidently identified. The receptor was isolated from a woman aged 18-29 years in good health and CMV-seronegative. At the DNA level, the sequence is TGTGCCAGTAGTATAGCAGGTACAGCACGAATTGGATATGGCTACACCTTC. This gives the protein CASSIAGTARIGYGYTF.